Following are 27 T cell receptor beta chains from one sample sequenced in a study of T cell changes during pregnancy in multiple sclerosis. Libraries were prepared by immunoSEQ multiplex PCR; TCRdb keeps only in-frame clonotypes and omits some of them. The table has around 51,000 clones, about 92% seen once; the top ten hold around 1.9%. The source was peripheral blood, collected in the second trimester of pregnancy. These receptors were obtained from a female donor with multiple sclerosis, enrolled in a pregnancy study.

The chain is built from TRBV2 and TRBJ2-3, with 8 bases fitting TRBD2. The germline gives CDR1 SNHLY, CDR2 FYNNEI. The CDR3 is made up of 14 amino acids. Trimming took 4 bases from V and 3 from J; bases not matched to a gene: 3. As DNA, the CDR3 is TGTGCCAGCAGTGTGGGACTAGAGACAGATACGCAGTATTTT. Amino acids: CASSVGLETDTQYF.

The chain is built from TRBV13 and TRBJ1-2; a weak D match, TRBD1 (6 bases). With 5 bases removed from V and 5 bases from J, the gap between germline ends came to 12 bases. This CDR3 region has 13 residues. Per germline, CDR1 PRHDT and CDR2 FYEKMQ (reference sequence). DNA of the CDR3: TGTGCCAGCAGCCAGCCCGGACAGTATGGCTACACCTTC. Residues: CASSQPGQYGYTF.

The V gene is TRBV4-3, the J gene TRBJ2-1, with TRBD2 matching over 7 bases. CDR1 and CDR2 from the germline V gene are LGHNA and YSLEER. The ends lost 0 bases at V and 4 bases at J; junction bases unmatched: 6. The CDR3 totals 16 residues. Written as DNA, the CDR3 is TGCGCCAGCAGCCAAGAGGGGCTAGCGGAGTACAATGAGCAGTTCTTC. Translated, it gives CASSQEGLAEYNEQFF.

The chain joins TRBV7-9 to TRBJ1-5, with D tentatively TRBD1 (5 bases). The CDR3 runs to 13 residues. Trimming took 6 bases from V and 7 from J, leaving 13 bases between them. Germline V CDR1 and CDR2: SEHNR, FQNEAQ (reference sequence). The CDR3 spells CASSSAGQQPQHF. In DNA, the CDR3 is TGTGCCAGCAGTTCCGCAGGGCAACAGCCCCAGCATTTT.

This clone was detected once. The V gene is TRBV4-2, the J gene TRBJ2-7; 12 bases agree with TRBD2. Per germline, CDR1 LGHNA and CDR2 YNFKEQ. The trim removed 4 bases at V and 2 bases at J, leaving 6 bases unmatched. This CDR3 has 16 residues. The CDR3 DNA reads as TGTGCCAGCAGCCCCCAGACTAGCGGGAGTGCCTACGAGCAGTACTTC. Amino acid sequence: CASSPQTSGSAYEQYF.

V is TRBV4-3 and J is TRBJ2-7, with a tentative D call TRBD1 (6 bases). The CDR3 runs 15 residues. Germline assignment: CDR1 LGHNA and CDR2 YSLEER. V dropped 3 bases and J dropped 0 bases, with 12 bases sitting between them. The CDR3: CASSQGDTPSYEQYF. The CDR3 nucleotides are TGCGCCAGCAGCCAGGGGGACACTCCCTCCTACGAGCAGTACTTC.

This clone has a single count. The rearrangement joins TRBV9 to TRBJ2-5, with unresolved D. The J call may be mistaken, given a closer DNA end match to TRBJ2-7. There are 15 residues in the CDR3. CDR1 is SGDLS, CDR2 YYNGEE, per germline. CDR3 protein: CASSPHIYGVHEQYF. In DNA, the CDR3 is TGTGCCAGCAGCCCGCATATCTATGGAGTCCACGAGCAGTACTTC.

This clone was detected once. The chain has TRBV18 and TRBJ2-3; D is perhaps TRBD2 (6 bases). Germline assignment: CDR1 KGHSH and CDR2 LQKENI. The CDR3 is 15 amino acids. Trimming pared 6 bases from V and 5 bases from J, leaving 18 bases between. CDR3 sequence (DNA): TGTGCCAGCTCCCCCCTTGCGGGGAGAGGAGATACGCAGTATTTT. Amino acid sequence: CASSPLAGRGDTQYF.

The V gene is TRBV19, the J gene TRBJ2-7; TRBD2 matches 11 bases. Germline lookup yields CDR1 LNHDA and CDR2 SQIVND (reference sequence). The CDR3 consists of 16 residues. Trimming at V came to 1 base and at J to 0 bases, leaving 2 bases not matched to a gene. The CDR3 nucleotides read TGTGCCAGTAGTATAGGCGGGACTAGCGGCTCCTACGAGCAGTACTTC. Translating it yields CASSIGGTSGSYEQYF.

The chain combines TRBV7-9 with TRBJ2-1; 9 positions match TRBD2. V gave up 5 bases and J gave up 0 bases; unmatched junction bases: 5. CDR1 is SEHNR, CDR2 FQNEAQ, per germline (reference sequence). The CDR3 extends over 16 amino acids. As DNA, the CDR3 is TGTGCCAGCAGCCCGGCTAGCGGGGTCTCCTACAATGAGCAGTTCTTC. Translation: CASSPASGVSYNEQFF. Variable domain in full (rest from reference TRBV7-9 and TRBJ2-1): DTGVSQNPRHKITKRGQNVTFRCDPISEHNRLYWYRQTLGQGPEFLTYFQNEAQLEKSRLLSDRFSAERPKGSFSTLEIQRTEQGDSAMYLCASSPASGVSYNEQFFGPGTRLTVL.

The V call is TRBV7-9, the J call TRBJ1-5; a possible D gene is TRBD1 (6 bases). V lost 4 bases to trimming and J lost 2 bases, with 9 bases between them. This CDR3 contains 14 residues. In germline, CDR1 is SEHNR, CDR2 FQNEAQ (reference sequence). DNA of the CDR3: TGTGCCAGCAGCTCACAGGGACGCAATCAGCCCCAGCATTTT. This sequence encodes CASSSQGRNQPQHF.

The chain links TRBV5-1 to TRBJ1-2, with 9 bases that match TRBD1. The germline CDR1 and CDR2 sequences are SGHRS and YFSETQ. The CDR3 covers 16 residues. V lost 2 bases, J lost 1 base, and 6 bases stayed unmatched. CDR3 bases: TGCGCCAGCAGCTTACGGACAGGGGCCCTTAACTATGGCTACACCTTC. Amino acid sequence: CASSLRTGALNYGYTF.

This clone was seen a few times. The chain has TRBV7-9 and TRBJ1-2; D ambiguous. This CDR3 has 15 amino acids. V was trimmed by 3 bases and J by 4 bases, leaving 15 bases between them. Per germline, CDR1 SEHNR and CDR2 FQNEAQ (reference sequence). In DNA, the CDR3 is TGTGCCAGCAGCTTGACGGGGTCATCCGGCTATGGCTACACCTTC. Amino acid sequence: CASSLTGSSGYGYTF.

The CDR3 protein is CASGQGIDGYTF. CDR3 sequence (DNA): TGCGCCAGCGGCCAGGGGATTGATGGCTACACCTTC. The rearrangement uses TRBV5-1 and TRBJ1-2; TRBD1 is a possible D gene (6 bases). This CDR3 comprises 12 residues. Germline V gene lookup returns CDR1 SGHRS and CDR2 YFSETQ. Trimming stripped 7 bases from V and 6 bases from J, with 13 bases between.

The chain has TRBV7-2 and TRBJ1-3; D is unresolved. The CDR3 runs 14 residues. The germline V and J ends were trimmed by 0 bases and 0 bases, with 3 bases remaining between them. Germline V CDR1 and CDR2: SGHTA, FQGNSA. The CDR3 nucleotides read TGTGCCAGCAGCTTAGCCAACTCTGGAAACACCATATATTTT. Residues: CASSLANSGNTIYF.

The chain joins TRBV19 to TRBJ2-1; D call uncertain. CDR1 is LNHDA and CDR2 is SQIVND in the germline V gene (reference sequence). The CDR3 consists of 12 residues. With 3 bases removed from V and 4 bases from J, the gap between germline ends came to 4 bases. DNA of the CDR3: TGTGCCAGTAGTATGCGTTACAATGAGCAGTTCTTC. This sequence encodes CASSMRYNEQFF.

The rearrangement links TRBV27 to TRBJ2-1; 7 bases are a match to TRBD2. This CDR3 is 15 amino acids long. V dropped 0 bases and J dropped 5; count of bases not matched to a gene: 4. Germline V lookup: CDR1 MNHEY, CDR2 SMNVEV (reference sequence). The CDR3 sequence: CASSLSGLHNNEQFF. Here the CDR3 DNA reads TGTGCCAGCAGTTTATCGGGACTACATAACAATGAGCAGTTCTTC.

The chain is built from TRBV6-1 and TRBJ1-4; D gene unclear. Germline V CDR1 and CDR2: MNHNS, SASEGT. The CDR3 length is 15 residues. V lost 2 bases, J lost 4 bases, and 11 bases lay in between. CDR3 nucleotide sequence: TGTGCCAGCAGTGAATATGAGGGCTATAATGAAAAACTGTTTTTT. As protein: CASSEYEGYNEKLFF.

The rearrangement uses TRBV4-2 and TRBJ2-3, with D maybe TRBD2 (7 bases). The CDR3 has 14 amino acids. V was clipped by 4 bases and J by 5 bases, with 13 bases between them. Per germline, CDR1 LGHNA and CDR2 YNFKEQ. The CDR3 protein is CASSREGGGDTQYF. CDR3 DNA: TGTGCCAGCAGCCGGGAGGGAGGGGGAGATACGCAGTATTTT.

The chain uses TRBV28 and TRBJ2-7; 7 bases agree with TRBD1. CDR1 is MDHEN and CDR2 is SYDVKM in the germline V gene. The CDR3 has 13 amino acids. Germline trimming cut 5 bases from V and 6 bases from J; bases unmatched to any gene: 7. The CDR3 spells CASSTRGGAEQYF. Here the CDR3 DNA reads TGTGCCAGCAGTACTAGAGGGGGCGCCGAGCAGTACTTC.

This chain joins TRBV5-4 and TRBJ1-2; no clear D. Per the germline V gene, CDR1 is SGHNT and CDR2 is YYREEE (reference sequence). The CDR3 loop spans 13 amino acids. V was pared by 5 bases and J by 5 bases, with 13 bases between. The CDR3, as DNA: TGTGCCAGCAGTCGGTCCTCACTATATGGCTACACCTTC. This gives the protein CASSRSSLYGYTF. The complete variable domain, with remaining parts taken from reference TRBV5-4 and TRBJ1-2, reads ETGVTQSPTHLIKTRGQQVTLRCSSQSGHNTVSWYQQALGQGPQFIFQYYREEENGRGNFPPRFSGLQFPNYSSELNVNALELDDSALYLCASSRSSLYGYTFGSGTRLTVV.

This sequence joins TRBV5-4 and TRBJ1-1, with D possibly being TRBD1 (6 bases). Germline assignment: CDR1 SGHNT and CDR2 YYREEE (reference sequence). The CDR3 loop spans 18 amino acids. Trimming cost V 4 bases and J 4 bases, with 26 bases left between them. The CDR3 protein is CASSATPGQVLGGTEAFF. The CDR3 DNA follows: TGTGCCAGCAGCGCAACACCGGGGCAGGTACTAGGGGGCACTGAAGCTTTCTTT.

V and J are TRBV4-2 and TRBJ2-6, with 10 bases fitting TRBD1. Germline CDR1 reads LGHNA; CDR2 reads YNFKEQ. The CDR3 spans 17 residues. V gave up 4 bases and J gave up 4 bases; unmatched junction bases: 7. In nucleotides, the CDR3 is TGTGCCAGCAGCCCAGGGACAGGGGACGCCGGGGCCAACGTCCTGACTTTC. Translated: CASSPGTGDAGANVLTF.

The CDR3 bases are TGCGCCAGCAGCGAAGCGGGAGGGCCGTTAGAGACCCAGTACTTC. Translation: CASSEAGGPLETQYF. The chain combines TRBV5-1 with TRBJ2-5; 10 positions agree with TRBD2. The CDR3 contains 15 residues. With 4 bases clipped from V and 4 bases from J, the junction kept 7 bases outside the gene matches. Germline CDR1 and CDR2: SGHRS and YFSETQ.

The chain carries TRBV2 and TRBJ2-3; TRBD2 agrees at 8 bases. V lost 6 bases and J lost 1; bases outside the gene matches: 3. In germline, CDR1 is SNHLY, CDR2 FYNNEI. CDR3 length equals 14 residues. The CDR3 spells CASSAGGGTDTQYF. As DNA, the CDR3 is TGTGCCAGCAGCGCGGGAGGCGGCACAGATACGCAGTATTTT.

In this sample, this clone turned up once. The chain is built from TRBV25-1 and TRBJ1-1; 8 positions match TRBD1. CDR1 MGHDK and CDR2 SYGVNS come from the germline V gene. The V segment lost 8 bases and the J segment 0 bases; nucleotides outside the gene matches: 5. This CDR3 comprises 14 residues. The CDR3 sequence is CASQGAGVNTEAFF. CDR3 nucleotide sequence: TGTGCCAGCCAGGGGGCGGGCGTGAACACTGAAGCTTTCTTT.

The genes are TRBV28 and TRBJ2-6; D uncertain. This CDR3 is built from 12 residues. Germline values: CDR1 MDHEN, CDR2 SYDVKM. V gave up 7 bases and J gave up 1 base, with 2 bases separating them. Here the CDR3 reads CASTSGANVLTF. In nucleotides, the CDR3 is TGTGCCAGCACATCTGGGGCCAACGTCCTGACTTTC.